This T cell receptor (beta chain) was recorded in a study of blood T cell repertoires in COVID-19. Study background: From the United States, Italy and Spain came samples of acute and convalescent COVID-19. Nucleic acid was either cDNA or gDNA, and it came from T cells, B-cell-depleted T cells, or PBMCs.

CDR1 is SGHDT, CDR2 YYEEEE, per germline. V trimming: 4 bases; J trimming: 11 bases; junction bases outside the gene matches: 6. This CDR3 region has 12 residues. What the recovered Cohort 3 donors had was two negative PCRs, clearance, or symptom resolution. Original analysis: Estimation of nucleated cell counts was performed using reference gene primer amplification. The method was immunoSEQ multiplex PCR; TCRdb's version includes in-frame clones alone and lacks a portion of them. V and J calls and clone size are as listed in that table; D and trimming were resolved from the DNA. The sample records about 390,000 clones, around nine tenths being singletons.

The origin of this receptor is a woman aged 45 to 65 who had recovered from COVID-19. Sequencing input: PBMCs or T cells enriched from blood (not recorded which). The chain links TRBV5-6 to TRBJ1-5, with 7 nucleotides matching TRBD1. The CDR3 DNA sequence: TGTGCCAGCAGCAAGGGACAGCAGACCCAGCATTTT. Amino acid sequence: CASSKGQQTQHF.